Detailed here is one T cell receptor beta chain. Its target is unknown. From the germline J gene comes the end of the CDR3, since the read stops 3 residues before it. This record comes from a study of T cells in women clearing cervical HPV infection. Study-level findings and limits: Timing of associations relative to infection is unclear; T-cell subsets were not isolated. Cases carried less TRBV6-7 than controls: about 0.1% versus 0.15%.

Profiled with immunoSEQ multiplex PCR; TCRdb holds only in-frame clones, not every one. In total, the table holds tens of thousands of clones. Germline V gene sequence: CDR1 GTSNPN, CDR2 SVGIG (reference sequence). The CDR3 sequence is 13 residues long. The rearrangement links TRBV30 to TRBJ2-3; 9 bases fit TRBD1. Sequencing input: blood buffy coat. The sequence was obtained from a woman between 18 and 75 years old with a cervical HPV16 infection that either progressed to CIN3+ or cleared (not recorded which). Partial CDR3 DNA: TGTGCCTGCCCGGGACAGGGCCAAGAGACG. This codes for CACPGQGQET. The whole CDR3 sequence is CACPGQGQETQYF.